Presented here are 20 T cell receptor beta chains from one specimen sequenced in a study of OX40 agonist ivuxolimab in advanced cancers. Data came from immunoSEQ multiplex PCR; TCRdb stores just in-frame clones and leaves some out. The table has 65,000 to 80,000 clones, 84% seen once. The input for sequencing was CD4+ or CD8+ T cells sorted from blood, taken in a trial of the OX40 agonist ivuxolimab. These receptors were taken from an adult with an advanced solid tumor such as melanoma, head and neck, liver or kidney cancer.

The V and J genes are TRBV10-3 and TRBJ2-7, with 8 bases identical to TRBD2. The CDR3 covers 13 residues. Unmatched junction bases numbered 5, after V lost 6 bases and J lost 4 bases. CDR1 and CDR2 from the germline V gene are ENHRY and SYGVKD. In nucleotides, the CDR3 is TGTGCCATCAGGCCCAGCGGGGGTTACGAGCAGTACTTC. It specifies CAIRPSGGYEQYF.

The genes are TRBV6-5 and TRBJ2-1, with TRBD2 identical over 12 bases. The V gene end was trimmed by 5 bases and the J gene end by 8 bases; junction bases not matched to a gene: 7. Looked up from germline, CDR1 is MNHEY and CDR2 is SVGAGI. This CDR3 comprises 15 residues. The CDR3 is CASSRLAGDEDEQFF. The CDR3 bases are TGTGCCAGCAGTCGACTAGCGGGAGACGAGGATGAGCAGTTCTTC.

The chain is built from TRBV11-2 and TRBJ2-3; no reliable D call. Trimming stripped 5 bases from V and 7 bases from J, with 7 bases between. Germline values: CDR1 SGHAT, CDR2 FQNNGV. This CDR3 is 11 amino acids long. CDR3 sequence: CASSPHYTQYF. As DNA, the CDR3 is TGTGCCAGCAGCCCTCACTATACGCAGTATTTT.

CDR3 sequence (DNA): TGTGCCAGCAGTTCCCCGTCGGGGACTAGCACAGATACGCAGTATTTT. Its translation is CASSSPSGTSTDTQYF. This rearrangement joins TRBV28 to TRBJ2-3; D is perhaps TRBD2 (6 bases). The CDR3 runs to 16 residues. V lost 4 bases to trimming and J lost 0 bases, with 14 bases between them. Germline values: CDR1 MDHEN, CDR2 SYDVKM.

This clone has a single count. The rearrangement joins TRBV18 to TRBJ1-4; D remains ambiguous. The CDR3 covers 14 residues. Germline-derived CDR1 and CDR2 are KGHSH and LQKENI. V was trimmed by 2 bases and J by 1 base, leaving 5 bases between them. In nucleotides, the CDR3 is TGTGCCAGCTCACCAACGGTAACTAATGAAAAACTGTTTTTT. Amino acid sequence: CASSPTVTNEKLFF. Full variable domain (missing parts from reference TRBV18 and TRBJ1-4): NAGVMQNPRHLVRRRGQEARLRCSPMKGHSHVYWYRQLPEEGLKFMVYLQKENIIDESGMPKERFSAEFPKEGPSILRIQQVVRGDSAAYFCASSPTVTNEKLFFGSGTQLSVL.

CDR3 amino acids: CASSRTYGYTF. CDR3 DNA: TGTGCCAGCAGTCGAACATATGGCTACACCTTC. The chain couples TRBV28 to TRBJ1-2; D unresolved. V gave up 5 bases and J gave up 5 bases, with 6 bases separating them. From germline, CDR1 is MDHEN and CDR2 SYDVKM. This CDR3 is built from 11 residues.

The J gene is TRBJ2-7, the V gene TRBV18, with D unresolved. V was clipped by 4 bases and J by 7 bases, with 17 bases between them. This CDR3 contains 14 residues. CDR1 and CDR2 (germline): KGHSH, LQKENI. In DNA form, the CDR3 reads TGTGCCAGCTCACGAGGCTTTCAAACGAGGGAGCAGTACTTC. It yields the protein CASSRGFQTREQYF.

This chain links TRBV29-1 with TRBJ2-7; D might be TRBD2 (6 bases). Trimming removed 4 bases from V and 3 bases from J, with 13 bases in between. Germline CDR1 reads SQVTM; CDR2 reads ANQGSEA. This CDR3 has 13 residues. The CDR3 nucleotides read TGCAGCGTTGTGGGACTCGAGGTCTACGAGCAGTACTTC. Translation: CSVVGLEVYEQYF.

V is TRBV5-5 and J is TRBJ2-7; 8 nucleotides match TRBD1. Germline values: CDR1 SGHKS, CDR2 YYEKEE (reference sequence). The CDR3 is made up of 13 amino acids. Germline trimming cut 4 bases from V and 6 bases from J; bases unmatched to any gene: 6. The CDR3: CASSRPDRVEQYF. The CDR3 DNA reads TGTGCCAGCAGCCGTCCGGACAGGGTCGAGCAGTACTTC.

Written as DNA, the CDR3 is TGTGCCAGTAGTAGTAACACAGATACGCAGTATTTT. Residues: CASSSNTDTQYF. This chain joins TRBV19 and TRBJ2-3; D not certain. Germline V CDR1 and CDR2: LNHDA, SQIVND (reference sequence). The CDR3 runs to 12 residues. Trimming stripped 4 bases from V and 2 bases from J, with 4 bases between. Full variable domain (outside the CDR3, taken from reference TRBV19 and TRBJ2-3): DGGITQSPKYLFRKEGQNVTLSCEQNLNHDAMYWYRQDPGQGLRLIYYSQIVNDFQKGDIAEGYSVSREKKESFPLTVTSAQKNPTAFYLCASSSNTDTQYFGPGTRLTVL.

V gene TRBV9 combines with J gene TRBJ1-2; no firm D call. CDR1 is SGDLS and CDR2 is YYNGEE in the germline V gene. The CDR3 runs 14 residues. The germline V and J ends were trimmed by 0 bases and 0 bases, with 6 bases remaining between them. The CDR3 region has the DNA TGTGCCAGCAGCGTAGGAGGGACTAACTATGGCTACACCTTC. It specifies CASSVGGTNYGYTF.

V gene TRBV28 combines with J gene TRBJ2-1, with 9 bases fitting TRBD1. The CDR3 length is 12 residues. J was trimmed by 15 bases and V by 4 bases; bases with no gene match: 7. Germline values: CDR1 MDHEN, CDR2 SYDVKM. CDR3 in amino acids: CASSSGTGPWFF. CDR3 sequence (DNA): TGTGCCAGCAGTTCGGGGACAGGGCCCTGGTTCTTC.

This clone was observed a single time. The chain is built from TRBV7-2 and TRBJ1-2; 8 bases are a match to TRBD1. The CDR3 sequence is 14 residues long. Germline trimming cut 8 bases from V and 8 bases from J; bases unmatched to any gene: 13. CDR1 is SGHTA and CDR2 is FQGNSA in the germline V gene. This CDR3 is CASGTGTGARGYTF. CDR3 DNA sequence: TGTGCCAGCGGAACCGGGACAGGTGCTCGAGGCTACACCTTC.

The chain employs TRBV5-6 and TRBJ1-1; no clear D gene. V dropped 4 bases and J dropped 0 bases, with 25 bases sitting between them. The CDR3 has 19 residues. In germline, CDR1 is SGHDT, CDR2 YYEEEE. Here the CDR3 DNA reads TGTGCCAGCAGCCCTGGAATTCGGGGTGCTCATACTTTGAACACTGAAGCTTTCTTT. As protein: CASSPGIRGAHTLNTEAFF. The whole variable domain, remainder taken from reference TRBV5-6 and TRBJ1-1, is DAGVTQSPTHLIKTRGQQVTLRCSPKSGHDTVSWYQQALGQGPQFIFQYYEEEERQRGNFPDRFSGHQFPNYSSELNVNALLLGDSALYLCASSPGIRGAHTLNTEAFFGQGTRLTVV.

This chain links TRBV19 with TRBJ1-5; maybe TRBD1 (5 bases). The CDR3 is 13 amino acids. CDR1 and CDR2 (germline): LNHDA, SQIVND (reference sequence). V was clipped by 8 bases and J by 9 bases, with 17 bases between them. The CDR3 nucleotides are TGTGCCAGTCGGGACGGTGATATGAGGCCCCAGCATTTT. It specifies CASRDGDMRPQHF.

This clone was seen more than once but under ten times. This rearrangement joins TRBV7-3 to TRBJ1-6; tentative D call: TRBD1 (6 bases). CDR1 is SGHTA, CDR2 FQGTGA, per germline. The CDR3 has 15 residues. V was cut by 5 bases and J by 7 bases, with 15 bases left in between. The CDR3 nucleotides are TGTGCCAGCAGCCCCTCCGGGGGGCGGAATTCACCCCTCCACTTT. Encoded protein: CASSPSGGRNSPLHF.

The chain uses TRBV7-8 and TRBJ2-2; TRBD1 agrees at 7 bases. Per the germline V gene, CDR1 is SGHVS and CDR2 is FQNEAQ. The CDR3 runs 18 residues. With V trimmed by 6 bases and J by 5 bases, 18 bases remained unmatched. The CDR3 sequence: CASRIQLRRGLWTGELFF. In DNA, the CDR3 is TGTGCCAGCAGAATCCAGCTCCGTAGGGGGCTTTGGACCGGGGAGCTGTTTTTT.

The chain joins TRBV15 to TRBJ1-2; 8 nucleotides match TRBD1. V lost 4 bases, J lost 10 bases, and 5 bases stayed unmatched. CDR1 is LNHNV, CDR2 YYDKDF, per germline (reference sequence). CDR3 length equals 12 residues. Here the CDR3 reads CATSTRTGYYTF. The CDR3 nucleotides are TGTGCCACCAGCACACGGACAGGGTACTACACCTTC.

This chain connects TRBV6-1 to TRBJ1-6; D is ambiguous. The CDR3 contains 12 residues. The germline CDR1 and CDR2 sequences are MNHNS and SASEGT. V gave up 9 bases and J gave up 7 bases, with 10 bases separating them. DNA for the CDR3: TGTGCCAGTACCATTGGGAATTCACCCCTCCACTTT. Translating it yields CASTIGNSPLHF.

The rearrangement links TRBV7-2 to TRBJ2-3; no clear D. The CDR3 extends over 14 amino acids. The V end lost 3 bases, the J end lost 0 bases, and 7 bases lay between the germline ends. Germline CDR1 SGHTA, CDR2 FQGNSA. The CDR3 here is CASSLSFSTDTQYF. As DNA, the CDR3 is TGTGCCAGCAGCTTGAGCTTTAGCACAGATACGCAGTATTTT.